Below are 9 T cell receptor beta chains sequenced from a single sample in a study of blood T cell repertoires in COVID-19. Some clones are missing from TCRdb's copy, which holds only in-frame ones; the method was immunoSEQ multiplex PCR. The sample yields about 250,000 clones, approximately 85% seen once. The sequencing sample was made of peripheral blood. The receptors originated from a man in his fifties with COVID-19, enrolled during active disease.

The chain combines TRBV9 with TRBJ1-5; perhaps TRBD1 as D (5 bases). V was clipped by 4 bases and J by 2 bases, with 13 bases between them. This CDR3 is built from 15 residues. The V gene's germline CDR1 is SGDLS and CDR2 YYNGEE. The CDR3 coding sequence is TGTGCCAGCAGCCCGCAGGGAGGGGGCAATCAGCCCCAGCATTTT. This translates into CASSPQGGGNQPQHF.

CDR3 protein: CASSLGTGEGTEAFF. The CDR3 DNA reads as TGTGCCAGCAGCTTAGGGACAGGGGAAGGCACTGAAGCTTTCTTT. This chain uses TRBV7-6 with TRBJ1-1; TRBD1 matches 9 bases. The CDR3 is 15 residues long. Unmatched junction bases numbered 4, after V lost 1 base and J lost 4 bases. Germline CDR1 is SGHVS and CDR2 is FNYEAQ. The entire variable domain, with the rest obtained from reference TRBV7-6 and TRBJ1-1, is as follows: GAGVSQSPRYKVTKRGQDVALRCDPISGHVSLYWYRQALGQGPEFLTYFNYEAQQDKSGLPNDRFSAERPEGSISTLTIQRTEQRDSAMYRCASSLGTGEGTEAFFGQGTRLTVV.

This clone was found once. The J gene is TRBJ2-5, the V gene TRBV3-1 (or the pseudogene TRBV3-2); D may be TRBD2 (6 bases). CDR3 size: 14 residues. The germline V gene encodes CDR1 LGHDT and CDR2 YNNKEL (reference sequence). The ends were cut back, 3 bases at V and 2 bases at J, with 10 bases in the middle. CDR3 bases: TGTGCCAGCAGCCAGTTAGCGGAGCAAGAGACCCAGTACTTC. Amino acids: CASSQLAEQETQYF.

J is TRBJ1-1 and V is TRBV11-2; tentative D call: TRBD1 (6 bases). The CDR3 length is 13 residues. The V end was cut by 1 base, the J end by 5 bases, with 8 bases between. Germline-derived CDR1 and CDR2 are SGHAT and FQNNGV. The CDR3 sequence is CASSLVGGTEAFF. The CDR3 nucleotides are TGTGCCAGCAGCTTAGTAGGGGGAACTGAAGCTTTCTTT.

The rearrangement joins TRBV7-9 to TRBJ2-7; TRBD2 aligns across 11 bases. Germline lookup yields CDR1 SEHNR and CDR2 FQNEAQ (reference sequence). The CDR3 totals 17 residues. After removal of 2 bases from V and 2 bases from J, the junction contained 8 bases not matched to a gene. In nucleotides, the CDR3 is TGTGCCAGCAGCTTACCTACGACTAGCGGGGCCACCTACGAGCAGTACTTC. Amino acid sequence: CASSLPTTSGATYEQYF.

This chain joins TRBV5-1 and TRBJ2-5; tentative D call: TRBD2 (6 bases). V was cut by 0 bases and J by 5 bases, with 14 bases left in between. The germline V gene encodes CDR1 SGHRS and CDR2 YFSETQ. This CDR3 has 15 amino acids. CDR3 region: CASSLVRDSAETQYF. The CDR3 coding sequence is TGCGCCAGCAGCTTGGTTCGGGACTCCGCGGAGACCCAGTACTTC. The full variable domain, its missing parts supplied by reference TRBV5-1 and TRBJ2-5, is KAGVTQTPRYLIKTRGQQVTLSCSPISGHRSVSWYQQTPGQGLQFLFEYFSETQRNKGNFPGRFSGRQFSNSRSEMNVSTLELGDSALYLCASSLVRDSAETQYFGPGTRLLVL.

The V gene is TRBV5-1, the J gene TRBJ1-1, with a tentative D call TRBD1 (6 bases). CDR3 length: 15 amino acids. The V and J ends lost 5 bases and 2 bases respectively, with 16 bases between them. Germline loops: CDR1 SGHRS, CDR2 YFSETQ. The CDR3 sequence: CASRQARDKNTEAFF. CDR3 in DNA: TGCGCCAGCAGACAAGCCCGGGACAAAAACACTGAAGCTTTCTTT.

The rearrangement links TRBV5-5 to TRBJ1-6; maybe TRBD1 (6 bases). The CDR3 sequence is 15 residues long. The germline V gene has CDR1 SGHKS and CDR2 YYEKEE (reference sequence). The V end lost 3 bases, the J end lost 3 bases, and 10 bases lay between the germline ends. CDR3 in amino acids: CASSWGQVYNSPLHF. CDR3 nucleotides: TGTGCCAGCAGCTGGGGGCAAGTCTATAATTCACCCCTCCACTTT.

The chain employs TRBV27 and TRBJ2-7; 8 nucleotides align to TRBD1. CDR3 length: 15 amino acids. Germline CDR1 reads MNHEY; CDR2 reads SMNVEV (reference sequence). Germline trimming cut 3 bases from V and 3 bases from J; bases unmatched to any gene: 7. The CDR3 bases are TGTGCCAGCAGTTTGCAACAGGGGGTAAACTACGAGCAGTACTTC. Amino acid sequence: CASSLQQGVNYEQYF.